The 25 T cell receptor beta chains in this list originate from one sample, sequenced in a study of T cells in Graves' hyperthyroidism and ophthalmopathy. TCR beta CDR3 regions were amplified from RNA transcripts. RT-PCR in the first round (using the HTBI primer set) targeted the TCR CDR3. MiXCR, applied by TCRdb to the multiplex PCR reads, yields one record per CDR3 protein. The sample lists hundreds of thousands of distinct CDR3 sequences, just under 45% occurring once. Sequenced: peripheral blood or thyroid tissue (not recorded which). Receptors were obtained from an adult man with Graves' disease, either hyperthyroidism or ophthalmopathy (not recorded which).

V gene TRBV10-3 combines with J gene TRBJ1-5, with D unclear. The CDR3 covers 14 residues. Between the trimmed V and J ends, which lost 1 base and 5 bases, there was a span of 9 bases. The germline CDR1 and CDR2 sequences are ENHRY and SYGVKD. CDR3 sequence (DNA): TGTGCCATCAGTGAGTTGAGGGAGGATCAGCCCCAGCATTTT. It codes for CAISELREDQPQHF.

This chain uses TRBV12-3 or TRBV12-4 with TRBJ1-1; tentative D call: TRBD1 (6 bases). V was trimmed by 5 bases and J by 1 base, leaving 17 bases between them. This CDR3 is built from 16 residues. The CDR3 region is CASSPLTGHRNTEAFF. CDR3 DNA sequence: TGTGCCAGCAGTCCACTAACGGGACATAGGAACACTGAAGCTTTCTTT.

This clonotype was found a few times. This chain uses TRBV20-1 with TRBJ2-7, with TRBD2 matching over 8 bases. The CDR3 covers 16 residues. With V trimmed by 0 bases and J by 3 bases, 10 bases remained unmatched. Germline V gives CDR1 DFQATT, CDR2 SNEGSKA (reference sequence). The CDR3 region has the DNA TGCAGTGCTAGAGATTGGGTAGCGGGATTCGGCTACGAGCAGTACTTC. Protein: CSARDWVAGFGYEQYF.

This clonotype turned up a few times. The chain couples TRBV11-2 to TRBJ1-2; unclear D gene. The V gene's germline CDR1 is SGHAT and CDR2 FQNNGV. The CDR3 is 13 residues long. Trimming cost V 8 bases and J 5 bases, with 15 bases left between them. CDR3 bases: TGTGCCAGCTGGGATACAAAAGGGTATGGCTACACCTTC. It yields the protein CASWDTKGYGYTF.

For this clonotype: One end of the junction varies from germline; a read error may be responsible. This CDR3 reads CASSQDWDGGTYEQYF. The DNA for the CDR3 is TGCGCCAGCAGCCAAGATTGGGATGGCGGGACCTACGAGCAGTACTTC. This chain uses TRBV2 with TRBJ2-7, with D tentatively TRBD2 (6 bases). The CDR3 length is 16 residues. From germline, CDR1 is SNHLY and CDR2 FYNNEI.

CDR3 in DNA: TGCAGTGCTAGTAGTAGCGGGGAGACCCAGTACTTC. Its protein product is CSASSSGETQYF. The chain employs TRBV20-1 and TRBJ2-5; TRBD2 agrees at 7 bases. Germline-derived CDR1 and CDR2 are DFQATT and SNEGSKA (reference sequence). Losses at the gene ends were 3 bases for V and 5 bases for J; bases not matched to a gene: 3. The CDR3 length is 12 residues.

This clonotype was found many times. The rearrangement joins TRBV29-1 to TRBJ2-7; 9 bases agree with TRBD1. Per the germline V gene, CDR1 is SQVTM and CDR2 is ANQGSEA. Trimming cost V 7 bases and J 4 bases; bases outside gene matches: 2. The length of the CDR3 is 11 residues. This CDR3 is CSAGTGYEQYF. CDR3 DNA: TGCAGCGCCGGGACAGGGTACGAGCAGTACTTC.

This clonotype was seen many times. The chain combines TRBV20-1 with TRBJ2-5; D is undetermined. CDR3 size: 11 residues. Germline V gene lookup returns CDR1 DFQATT and CDR2 SNEGSKA (reference sequence). Between the trimmed V and J ends, which lost 4 bases and 3 bases, there was a span of 6 bases. CDR3 sequence (DNA): TGCAGTGCTATGGCTAAAGAGACCCAGTACTTC. Translating gives CSAMAKETQYF.

The rearrangement uses TRBV2 and TRBJ1-1; D not resolved. Germline V lookup: CDR1 SNHLY, CDR2 FYNNEI. There are 12 residues in the CDR3. V was clipped by 5 bases and J by 6 bases, with 10 bases between them. CDR3 region: CASSYLGSEAFF. For the CDR3, the DNA is TGTGCCAGCAGTTACCTGGGGTCTGAAGCTTTCTTT.

The rearrangement links TRBV7-6 to TRBJ1-1; a weak D match, TRBD1 (5 bases). The ends were cut back, 5 bases at V and 4 bases at J, with 11 bases in the middle. The CDR3 sequence is 13 residues long. Germline assignment: CDR1 SGHVS and CDR2 FNYEAQ. The CDR3 is CASSRDSSTEAFF. For the CDR3, the DNA is TGTGCCAGCAGCCGGGACTCGTCCACTGAAGCTTTCTTT.

V usage is TRBV5-1 and J usage is TRBJ1-5; D is unclear. In germline, CDR1 is SGHRS, CDR2 YFSETQ. The CDR3 consists of 15 residues. V gave up 0 bases and J gave up 7 bases, with 14 bases separating them. CDR3 amino acids: CASSLGGLSRQPQHF. DNA for the CDR3: TGCGCCAGCAGCTTGGGAGGGTTAAGTCGCCAGCCCCAGCATTTT.

This clonotype was found a few times. The chain is built from TRBV20-1 and TRBJ1-2; 7 bases match TRBD1. The CDR3 extends over 14 amino acids. V lost 3 bases, J lost 0 bases, and 4 bases stayed unmatched. Germline CDR1 DFQATT, CDR2 SNEGSKA (reference sequence). For the CDR3, the DNA is TGCAGTGCTAGTGGGACAGATTCTAACTATGGCTACACCTTC. Residues: CSASGTDSNYGYTF.

Ten or more counts support this clonotype. CDR3 in amino acids: CSARPSSYEQYF. The CDR3 nucleotides read TGCAGTGCTAGACCCTCCTCCTACGAGCAGTACTTC. The rearrangement uses TRBV20-1 and TRBJ2-7; D not resolved. The CDR3 spans 12 residues. V was clipped by 2 bases and J by 0 bases, with 5 bases between them. Germline V gives CDR1 DFQATT, CDR2 SNEGSKA (reference sequence).

This sequence joins TRBV29-1 and TRBJ1-6, with D possibly TRBD1 on 6 matching bases. V dropped 6 bases and J dropped 14 bases, with 17 bases sitting between them. From germline, CDR1 is SQVTM and CDR2 ANQGSEA. The CDR3 covers 12 residues. CDR3 amino acids: CSVDSLGATLHF. CDR3 sequence (DNA): TGCAGCGTGGACAGCCTCGGGGCCACCCTCCACTTT.

CDR3 amino acids: CASSLEAGSSHGYTF. CDR3 DNA sequence: TGTGCCAGCAGCTTGGAGGCAGGGTCTTCGCATGGCTACACCTTC. The V and J genes are TRBV7-9 and TRBJ1-2; D perhaps matches TRBD1 (5 bases). The CDR3 covers 15 residues. V lost 3 bases and J 6 bases, leaving 17 bases between the germline ends. CDR1 is SEHNR, CDR2 FQNEAQ, per germline (reference sequence). Combining the CDR3 with reference TRBV7-9 and TRBJ1-2 gives the whole variable domain DTGVSQNPRHKITKRGQNVTFRCDPISEHNRLYWYRQTLGQGPEFLTYFQNEAQLEKSRLLSDRFSAERPKGSFSTLEIQRTEQGDSAMYLCASSLEAGSSHGYTFGSGTRLTVV.

Comments on this clonotype: A much larger clone differs by one base, so this may be a read error. The V and J genes are TRBV29-1 and TRBJ2-5; TRBD1 aligns across 7 bases. V dropped 7 bases and J dropped 7; count of bases not matched to a gene: 12. Germline assignment: CDR1 SQVTM and CDR2 ANQGSEA. This CDR3 comprises 13 residues. CDR3 sequence reads: CSASPTGLGTQYF. In DNA form, the CDR3 reads TGCAGCGCTTCGCCGACAGGGCTAGGGACCCAGTACTTC.

V gene TRBV7-9 combines with J gene TRBJ1-1; D might be TRBD1 (5 bases). CDR3 length: 15 amino acids. Trimming pared 5 bases from V and 5 bases from J, leaving 18 bases between. Germline V gene lookup returns CDR1 SEHNR and CDR2 FQNEAQ (reference sequence). The CDR3 here is CASSHLRGVSTEAFF. The CDR3 bases are TGTGCCAGCAGCCACCTAAGAGGGGTTTCAACTGAAGCTTTCTTT.

Notes on this clonotype: At one of its ends the junction is not consistent with the germline gene, which may arise from a read error. V is TRBV7-8 and J is TRBJ1-4; 10 bases align to TRBD1. Germline assignment: CDR1 SGHVS and CDR2 FQNEAQ. There are 16 residues in the CDR3. DNA for the CDR3: TGCGCCAGCAGCCAAGGAGGGGGACAGGGGAATGAAAAACTGTTTTTT. This gives the protein CASSQGGGQGNEKLFF.

This clonotype was found a few times. The CDR3 DNA reads as TGTGCCAGCGGACAGGGGGCCAGGGATTCACCCCTCCACTTT. Amino acids: CASGQGARDSPLHF. The genes are TRBV10-3 and TRBJ1-6; TRBD1 aligns across 11 bases. Per germline, CDR1 ENHRY and CDR2 SYGVKD. The CDR3 extends over 14 amino acids. Trimming removed 10 bases from V and 8 bases from J; junction bases left unmatched: 7.

On this clonotype itself: The conserved phenylalanine or tryptophan normally closing the CDR3 is absent here, so this likely arose from a read error. The V and J genes are TRBV12-3 or TRBV12-4 and TRBJ1-1; 10 bases match TRBD1. The CDR3 length is 13 residues. Trimming cost V 6 bases and J 4 bases; bases outside gene matches: 2. CDR3 in DNA: TGTGCCAGCAGAAGGGACAGGGGCACTGAAGCTTTCCTT. Translated, it gives CASRRDRGTEAFL.

There are many counts of this clonotype. The genes are TRBV20-1 and TRBJ1-1; TRBD1 matches 7 bases. Germline-derived CDR1 and CDR2 are DFQATT and SNEGSKA (reference sequence). This CDR3 is built from 14 residues. The ends lost 3 bases at V and 6 bases at J; junction bases unmatched: 10. The CDR3 coding sequence is TGCAGTGCTAGGTTACCACTCAGGGGGGCTGAAGCTTTCTTT. Residues: CSARLPLRGAEAFF.

The chain recombines TRBV12-3 or TRBV12-4 with TRBJ1-1; no reliable D call. The CDR3 totals 11 residues. V was cut by 4 bases and J by 7 bases, with 7 bases left in between. CDR3 amino acids: CASSSTGEAFF. The CDR3 DNA is TGTGCCAGCAGTTCAACGGGTGAAGCTTTCTTT.

To note about this clonotype: A much bigger clone sits one base away, suggesting this may be a read error. This chain connects TRBV7-3 to TRBJ2-5; TRBD2 is a possible D gene (6 bases). The CDR3 extends over 18 amino acids. Deletions cut 3 bases from V and 4 bases from J, with 24 bases between. Germline CDR1 and CDR2: SGHTA and FQGTGA. The CDR3 loop is CASSLSIVPGTARETQYF. The CDR3, as DNA: TGTGCCAGCAGCTTGTCGATCGTTCCCGGGACTGCCCGAGAGACCCAGTACTTC.

V and J are TRBV12-3 or TRBV12-4 and TRBJ1-4, with 11 bases matching TRBD1. The V and J ends lost 4 bases and 6 bases, in that order; junction bases with no gene match: 4. This CDR3 region has 15 residues. CDR3 region: CASSSGQGADEKLFF. The CDR3 DNA reads TGTGCCAGCAGTTCAGGACAGGGGGCAGATGAAAAACTGTTTTTT.

The gene calls are TRBV29-1 and TRBJ2-5, with 10 positions matching TRBD2. J was trimmed by 4 bases and V by 3 bases; bases with no gene match: 8. Germline-derived CDR1 and CDR2 are SQVTM and ANQGSEA. There are 15 residues in the CDR3. CDR3 protein: CSVDGRLAGGETQYF. CDR3 bases: TGCAGCGTTGACGGGAGACTAGCGGGCGGAGAGACCCAGTACTTC.